Reported below is one T cell receptor (beta chain). The target antigen is unknown. The CDR3 contains 15 residues. CDR1 and CDR2 from the germline V gene are LGHNA and YSLEER. V lost 0 bases and J lost 2, with 10 bases in between. Sequencing used immunoSEQ multiplex PCR; TCRdb keeps in-frame clones, though not all of them. The sample carries over a million clones, roughly 97% recorded once. The source of the sample is a study of shared clonotypes between healthy human individuals. Study-wide results and caveats: When compared with the clonotypes that were shared by all four sorted-subset donors, the non-shared clonotypes turned out to have lower generation probabilities.

The sample taken for sequencing was naive CD4+ T cells sorted from blood. Described subset: CD45RA+ positively selected. The source of this sequence is a man aged 30-40 years in good health. The J gene is TRBJ1-2, the V gene TRBV4-3; D is unresolved. The CDR3 protein is CASSQDSRGNYGYTF. In DNA form, the CDR3 reads TGCGCCAGCAGCCAAGATTCTAGAGGGAACTATGGCTACACCTTC.